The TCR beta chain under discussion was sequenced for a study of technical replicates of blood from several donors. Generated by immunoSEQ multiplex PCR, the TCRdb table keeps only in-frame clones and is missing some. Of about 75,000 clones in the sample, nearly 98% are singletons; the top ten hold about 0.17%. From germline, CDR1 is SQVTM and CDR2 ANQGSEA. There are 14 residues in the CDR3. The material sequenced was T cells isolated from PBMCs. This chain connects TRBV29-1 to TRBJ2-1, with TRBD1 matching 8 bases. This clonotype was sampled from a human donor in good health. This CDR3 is CSAPGDRLYNEQFF. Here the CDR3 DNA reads TGCTCCGCCCCGGGGGACAGGTTGTACAATGAGCAGTTCTTC.